This T cell receptor beta chain was obtained from a study of blood T cells in healthy people across ages. Study results and caveats: Naive T cell percentage showed a strong correlation with TCR beta diversity. It was held that the diversity estimates obtained from one million T cells were underestimates.

A J-beta primer mix and a sample-barcoded 5' primer were used in a second PCR of about 7 to 11 cycles. Each sample provided no less than 3 million CDR3-containing paired-end reads. TCRdb reprocessed the 5' RACE reads with MiXCR, giving one entry per CDR3 protein. The sample consists of under 1,000,000 distinct CDR3 sequences, around 36% of them appearing once. In the case of this clonotype: What it binds is not known.

Trimming cost V 5 bases and J 6 bases, with 19 bases left between them. The CDR3 consists of 16 residues. The sample was blood. V and J are TRBV12-3 or TRBV12-4 and TRBJ2-2; D is perhaps TRBD1 or TRBD2 (5 bases each). This clonotype was obtained from a man aged 18 to 29 in good health. CDR3 loop: CASSPLGTARAGELFF. In DNA form, the CDR3 reads TGTGCCAGCAGTCCCCTCGGGACGGCGCGGGCCGGGGAGCTGTTTTTT.